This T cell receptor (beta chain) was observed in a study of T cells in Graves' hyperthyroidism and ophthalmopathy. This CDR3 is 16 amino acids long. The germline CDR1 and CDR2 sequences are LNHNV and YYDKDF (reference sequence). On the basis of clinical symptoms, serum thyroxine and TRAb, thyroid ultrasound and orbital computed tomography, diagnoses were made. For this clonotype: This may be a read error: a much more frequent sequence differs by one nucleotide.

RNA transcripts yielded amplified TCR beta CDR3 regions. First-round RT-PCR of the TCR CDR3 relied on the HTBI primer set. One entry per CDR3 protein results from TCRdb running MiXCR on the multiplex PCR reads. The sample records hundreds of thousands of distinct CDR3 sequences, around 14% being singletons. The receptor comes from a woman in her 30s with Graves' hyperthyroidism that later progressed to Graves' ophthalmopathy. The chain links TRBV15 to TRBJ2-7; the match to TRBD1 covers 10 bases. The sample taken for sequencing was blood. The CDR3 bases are TGTGCCACCAGCAGAGATTCGGGACAGGGGTCCTACGAGCAGCACTTC. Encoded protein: CATSRDSGQGSYEQHF.